This T cell receptor beta chain was observed in a study of blood T cell repertoires in COVID-19. CDR3 length: 17 amino acids. The germline V gene has CDR1 MNHNY and CDR2 SVGAGI (reference sequence). J gave up 9 bases and V 5 bases, and 15 bases lay outside the gene matches. Clinical history as reported by participants underpinned cohort assignment. TCRdb's copy holds only in-frame clones and misses some; the assay was immunoSEQ multiplex PCR. In the table there are about 200,000 clones, 85% of which are singletons. J is TRBJ2-7 and V is TRBV6-6; 14 positions agree with TRBD2. The source of this sequence is a middle-aged man who had recovered from COVID-19. Material for sequencing was PBMCs or T cells enriched from blood (not recorded which). Here the CDR3 DNA reads TGTGCCAGCAGTCGGGGACTAGCGGGAGCTTCTCGCCTTGGGCAGTACTTC. Amino acid sequence: CASSRGLAGASRLGQYF.